Below, 18 T cell receptor beta chains from the same sample are listed, as sequenced in a study of T cells after yellow fever vaccination. MiXCR, run by TCRdb on the 5' RACE reads, gives a single entry per CDR3 protein. This sample yields some 400,000 distinct CDR3 sequences, of which around 19% are seen a single time; roughly a sixth belongs to the top ten. Here the sequenced sample was PBMCs, taken before the yellow fever booster vaccination. Receptor source: a man younger than 30 who received the YFV17D yellow fever vaccine.

This chain links TRBV24-1 with TRBJ1-2; unclear D gene. The length of the CDR3 is 12 residues. Germline V gene data show CDR1 as KGHDR and CDR2 as SFDVKD. The ends were cut back, 4 bases at V and 6 bases at J, with 8 bases in the middle. The CDR3: CATSDTWDGYTF. Written as DNA, the CDR3 is TGTGCCACCAGTGACACTTGGGATGGCTACACCTTC.

This clonotype was seen only a few times. The chain couples TRBV9 to TRBJ2-3, with TRBD1 matching 9 bases. Germline CDR1 SGDLS, CDR2 YYNGEE. There are 17 residues in the CDR3. V gave up 0 bases and J gave up 6 bases; unmatched junction bases: 11. CDR3 sequence reads: CASSVARGQGQGDTQYF. DNA for the CDR3: TGTGCCAGCAGCGTAGCCCGGGGACAGGGCCAGGGGGATACGCAGTATTTT.

This clonotype was counted between two and nine times. The chain uses TRBV7-9 and TRBJ2-1; D is perhaps TRBD1 or TRBD2 (5 bases each). V was shortened by 1 base and J by 6 bases, with 16 bases between the two germline ends. Germline V gene sequence: CDR1 SEHNR, CDR2 FQNEAQ (reference sequence). The CDR3 contains 16 residues. DNA for the CDR3: TGTGCCAGCAGCTTAGGGGGGAATGCGGATTCCAATGAGCAGTTCTTC. Translated, it gives CASSLGGNADSNEQFF.

This sequence joins TRBV18 and TRBJ2-1, with 12 bases that match TRBD2. From germline, CDR1 is KGHSH and CDR2 LQKENI. This CDR3 comprises 15 residues. Trimming cost V 3 bases and J 6 bases; bases outside gene matches: 3. The CDR3 nucleotides read TGTGCCAGCTCACCGACGACTAGCGGGGGCAATGAGCAGTTCTTC. This translates into CASSPTTSGGNEQFF. Drawing the rest from reference TRBV18 and TRBJ2-1, the complete variable domain is NAGVMQNPRHLVRRRGQEARLRCSPMKGHSHVYWYRQLPEEGLKFMVYLQKENIIDESGMPKERFSAEFPKEGPSILRIQQVVRGDSAAYFCASSPTTSGGNEQFFGPGTRLTVL.

The genes are TRBV5-1 and TRBJ1-4; D remains unclear. Between the trimmed V and J ends, which lost 5 bases and 7 bases, there was a span of 15 bases. This CDR3 is built from 14 residues. From germline, CDR1 is SGHRS and CDR2 YFSETQ. In DNA form, the CDR3 reads TGCGCCAGCAGTCTTCAGACGGAGGGTGAAAAACTGTTTTTT. Translating gives CASSLQTEGEKLFF.

This clonotype was counted a few times. V and J are TRBV20-1 and TRBJ2-5; 10 bases fit TRBD1. The CDR3 sequence is 14 residues long. Germline V CDR1 and CDR2: DFQATT, SNEGSKA (reference sequence). The V and J ends lost 2 bases and 5 bases, in that order; junction bases with no gene match: 5. Here the CDR3 reads CSARKTGGWETQYF. The CDR3, as DNA: TGCAGTGCTAGAAAGACAGGGGGCTGGGAGACCCAGTACTTC.

This clonotype has more than one count but fewer than ten. J is TRBJ2-3 and V is TRBV19; a weak D match, TRBD2 (6 bases). V gave up 5 bases and J gave up 2 bases, with 8 bases separating them. The CDR3 is 13 amino acids. Germline CDR1 reads LNHDA; CDR2 reads SQIVND (reference sequence). For the CDR3, the DNA is TGTGCCAGTAGTGGGGGGAACACAGATACGCAGTATTTT. The encoded protein is CASSGGNTDTQYF.

The V and J genes are TRBV19 and TRBJ2-1, with TRBD2 identical over 8 bases. The V gene end was trimmed by 1 base and the J gene end by 4 bases; junction bases not matched to a gene: 12. Germline loops: CDR1 LNHDA, CDR2 SQIVND (reference sequence). CDR3 length: 18 residues. CDR3 loop: CASSIVGGTGGYYNEQFF. CDR3 DNA: TGTGCCAGTAGTATAGTAGGTGGGACGGGGGGGTATTACAATGAGCAGTTCTTC.

This clonotype was seen a few times. At one boundary the junction diverges from the germline segment, which might be a read error. For the CDR3, the DNA is TGTGCCAGCAGCTCGGACGGTTCGAGCCCTTCCTTT. It yields the protein CASSSDGSSPSF. The genes are TRBV5-6 and TRBJ1-1; D not resolved. This CDR3 has 12 residues. Germline CDR1 SGHDT, CDR2 YYEEEE.

This clonotype was seen only a few times. The J gene is TRBJ2-7, the V gene TRBV20-1; 8 positions match TRBD1. Germline V lookup: CDR1 DFQATT, CDR2 SNEGSKA (reference sequence). The J segment lost 5 bases and the V segment lost 2 bases, leaving 8 bases of the junction unmatched. The CDR3 has 14 amino acids. The CDR3 DNA sequence: TGCAGTGCTAGAAAACCAGGGGGCTGGAACGAGCAGTACGTC. Its protein product is CSARKPGGWNEQYV.

This clonotype was counted between two and nine times. This chain connects TRBV4-1 to TRBJ1-3; D is ambiguous. Germline assignment: CDR1 MGHRA and CDR2 YSYEKL. V was clipped by 2 bases and J by 4 bases, with 9 bases between them. This CDR3 comprises 14 residues. The CDR3 sequence: CASSQLGGGNTIYF. The CDR3 DNA reads as TGCGCCAGCAGCCAACTGGGAGGCGGAAACACCATATATTTT.

In this sample, this clonotype turned up once. The junction differs from germline at one of its ends, possibly a read error. V gene TRBV3-1 combines with J gene TRBJ2-3; D is uncertain. The CDR3 covers 14 residues. Germline V CDR1 and CDR2: LGHDT, YNNKEL (reference sequence). The CDR3 spells CASSQDQDADTQYF. The CDR3 region has the DNA TGTGCCAGCAGCCAAGATCAGGACGCAGACACGCAGTATTTT.

V is TRBV5-1 and J is TRBJ2-3; maybe TRBD2 (7 bases). Per germline, CDR1 SGHRS and CDR2 YFSETQ. The CDR3 runs to 13 residues. With 5 bases removed from V and 4 bases from J, the gap between germline ends came to 11 bases. The DNA of the CDR3 is TGCGCCAGCAGGGGGGGGCCAGCAGATACGCAGTATTTT. Translation gives CASRGGPADTQYF.

This clonotype was counted only a few times. This chain uses TRBV5-1 with TRBJ2-1, with 7 bases aligning to TRBD1. Germline V CDR1 and CDR2: SGHRS, YFSETQ. V shed 7 bases, J shed 9 bases, and the junction held 22 bases outside the gene matches. The CDR3 loop spans 17 amino acids. The CDR3 DNA follows: TGCGCCAGCGCCCCGAATGGGCAGGGCACATCAGGGGGTGAGCAGTTCTTC. Protein sequence: CASAPNGQGTSGGEQFF.

This clonotype was picked up a small number of times. The CDR3 is CASSLGTSGGAREQYF. For the CDR3, the DNA is TGTGCCAGCAGCTTAGGGACTAGCGGGGGGGCCAGAGAGCAGTACTTC. J is TRBJ2-7 and V is TRBV7-2; 15 bases line up with TRBD2. CDR1 is SGHTA and CDR2 is FQGNSA in the germline V gene. V trimming: 1 base; J trimming: 7 bases; junction bases outside the gene matches: 5. The CDR3 has 16 residues. Drawing the rest from reference TRBV7-2 and TRBJ2-7, the complete variable domain is GAGVSQSPSNKVTEKGKDVELRCDPISGHTALYWYRQSLGQGLEFLIYFQGNSAPDKSGLPSDRFSAERTGGSVSTLTIQRTQQEDSAVYLCASSLGTSGGAREQYFGPGTRLTVT.

This clonotype has a handful of counts. The chain carries TRBV27 and TRBJ2-1; TRBD2 is a possible D gene (7 bases). The CDR3 sequence is 17 residues long. V lost 4 bases and J lost 4, with 20 bases in between. Germline loops: CDR1 MNHEY, CDR2 SMNVEV (reference sequence). Written as DNA, the CDR3 is TGTGCCAGCAGTTCCATTGAGGGGGGGACTAAGTACAATGAGCAGTTCTTC. It encodes CASSSIEGGTKYNEQFF.

V and J are TRBV5-1 and TRBJ2-7; D possibly corresponds to TRBD2 (5 bases). The CDR3 extends over 14 amino acids. From germline, CDR1 is SGHRS and CDR2 YFSETQ. The V gene lost 4 bases and the J gene lost 0 bases, with 11 bases spanning the gap. The CDR3: CASSGAESSYEQYF. For the CDR3, the DNA is TGCGCCAGCAGCGGAGCGGAGAGCTCCTACGAGCAGTACTTC.

This clonotype was observed a few times. The chain links TRBV7-9 to TRBJ1-1; TRBD1 is a possible D gene (6 bases). From germline, CDR1 is SEHNR and CDR2 FQNEAQ (reference sequence). V was shortened by 3 bases and J by 5 bases, with 13 bases between the two germline ends. This CDR3 contains 14 residues. The CDR3: CASSFENRVTEAFF. The CDR3 DNA reads as TGTGCCAGCAGCTTCGAAAACAGGGTTACTGAAGCTTTCTTT.